This T cell receptor beta chain is drawn from a study of radiation and T cells in renal cell carcinoma. Study-wide results and limits: Top tumor clonotypes rose in blood 2 weeks post-radiation, then contracted.

Note on this clone: Its specificity is unknown.

V shed 5 bases and J shed 7 bases, with 14 bases lying between them. The germline CDR1 and CDR2 sequences are SGHVS and FQNEAQ. The CDR3 has 13 amino acids. Stated time point: baseline pretreatment blood. Described treatment: 15 Gy SBRT to primary tumor, nephrectomy 4 weeks later. Libraries were prepared by immunoSEQ multiplex PCR; TCRdb keeps only in-frame clonotypes and omits some of them. In the table there are some 140,000 clones, roughly 90% of which are singletons. V gene TRBV7-8 combines with J gene TRBJ1-1; the D gene is possibly TRBD1 (6 bases). The material was blood, obtained from a patient whose treatment included radiotherapy and nephrectomy. The clonotype was recovered from a woman aged 45-65 years with renal cell carcinoma. CDR3 amino acids: CASSPSLQGEAFF. The CDR3 DNA is TGTGCCAGCAGCCCGTCGTTACAGGGTGAAGCTTTCTTT.